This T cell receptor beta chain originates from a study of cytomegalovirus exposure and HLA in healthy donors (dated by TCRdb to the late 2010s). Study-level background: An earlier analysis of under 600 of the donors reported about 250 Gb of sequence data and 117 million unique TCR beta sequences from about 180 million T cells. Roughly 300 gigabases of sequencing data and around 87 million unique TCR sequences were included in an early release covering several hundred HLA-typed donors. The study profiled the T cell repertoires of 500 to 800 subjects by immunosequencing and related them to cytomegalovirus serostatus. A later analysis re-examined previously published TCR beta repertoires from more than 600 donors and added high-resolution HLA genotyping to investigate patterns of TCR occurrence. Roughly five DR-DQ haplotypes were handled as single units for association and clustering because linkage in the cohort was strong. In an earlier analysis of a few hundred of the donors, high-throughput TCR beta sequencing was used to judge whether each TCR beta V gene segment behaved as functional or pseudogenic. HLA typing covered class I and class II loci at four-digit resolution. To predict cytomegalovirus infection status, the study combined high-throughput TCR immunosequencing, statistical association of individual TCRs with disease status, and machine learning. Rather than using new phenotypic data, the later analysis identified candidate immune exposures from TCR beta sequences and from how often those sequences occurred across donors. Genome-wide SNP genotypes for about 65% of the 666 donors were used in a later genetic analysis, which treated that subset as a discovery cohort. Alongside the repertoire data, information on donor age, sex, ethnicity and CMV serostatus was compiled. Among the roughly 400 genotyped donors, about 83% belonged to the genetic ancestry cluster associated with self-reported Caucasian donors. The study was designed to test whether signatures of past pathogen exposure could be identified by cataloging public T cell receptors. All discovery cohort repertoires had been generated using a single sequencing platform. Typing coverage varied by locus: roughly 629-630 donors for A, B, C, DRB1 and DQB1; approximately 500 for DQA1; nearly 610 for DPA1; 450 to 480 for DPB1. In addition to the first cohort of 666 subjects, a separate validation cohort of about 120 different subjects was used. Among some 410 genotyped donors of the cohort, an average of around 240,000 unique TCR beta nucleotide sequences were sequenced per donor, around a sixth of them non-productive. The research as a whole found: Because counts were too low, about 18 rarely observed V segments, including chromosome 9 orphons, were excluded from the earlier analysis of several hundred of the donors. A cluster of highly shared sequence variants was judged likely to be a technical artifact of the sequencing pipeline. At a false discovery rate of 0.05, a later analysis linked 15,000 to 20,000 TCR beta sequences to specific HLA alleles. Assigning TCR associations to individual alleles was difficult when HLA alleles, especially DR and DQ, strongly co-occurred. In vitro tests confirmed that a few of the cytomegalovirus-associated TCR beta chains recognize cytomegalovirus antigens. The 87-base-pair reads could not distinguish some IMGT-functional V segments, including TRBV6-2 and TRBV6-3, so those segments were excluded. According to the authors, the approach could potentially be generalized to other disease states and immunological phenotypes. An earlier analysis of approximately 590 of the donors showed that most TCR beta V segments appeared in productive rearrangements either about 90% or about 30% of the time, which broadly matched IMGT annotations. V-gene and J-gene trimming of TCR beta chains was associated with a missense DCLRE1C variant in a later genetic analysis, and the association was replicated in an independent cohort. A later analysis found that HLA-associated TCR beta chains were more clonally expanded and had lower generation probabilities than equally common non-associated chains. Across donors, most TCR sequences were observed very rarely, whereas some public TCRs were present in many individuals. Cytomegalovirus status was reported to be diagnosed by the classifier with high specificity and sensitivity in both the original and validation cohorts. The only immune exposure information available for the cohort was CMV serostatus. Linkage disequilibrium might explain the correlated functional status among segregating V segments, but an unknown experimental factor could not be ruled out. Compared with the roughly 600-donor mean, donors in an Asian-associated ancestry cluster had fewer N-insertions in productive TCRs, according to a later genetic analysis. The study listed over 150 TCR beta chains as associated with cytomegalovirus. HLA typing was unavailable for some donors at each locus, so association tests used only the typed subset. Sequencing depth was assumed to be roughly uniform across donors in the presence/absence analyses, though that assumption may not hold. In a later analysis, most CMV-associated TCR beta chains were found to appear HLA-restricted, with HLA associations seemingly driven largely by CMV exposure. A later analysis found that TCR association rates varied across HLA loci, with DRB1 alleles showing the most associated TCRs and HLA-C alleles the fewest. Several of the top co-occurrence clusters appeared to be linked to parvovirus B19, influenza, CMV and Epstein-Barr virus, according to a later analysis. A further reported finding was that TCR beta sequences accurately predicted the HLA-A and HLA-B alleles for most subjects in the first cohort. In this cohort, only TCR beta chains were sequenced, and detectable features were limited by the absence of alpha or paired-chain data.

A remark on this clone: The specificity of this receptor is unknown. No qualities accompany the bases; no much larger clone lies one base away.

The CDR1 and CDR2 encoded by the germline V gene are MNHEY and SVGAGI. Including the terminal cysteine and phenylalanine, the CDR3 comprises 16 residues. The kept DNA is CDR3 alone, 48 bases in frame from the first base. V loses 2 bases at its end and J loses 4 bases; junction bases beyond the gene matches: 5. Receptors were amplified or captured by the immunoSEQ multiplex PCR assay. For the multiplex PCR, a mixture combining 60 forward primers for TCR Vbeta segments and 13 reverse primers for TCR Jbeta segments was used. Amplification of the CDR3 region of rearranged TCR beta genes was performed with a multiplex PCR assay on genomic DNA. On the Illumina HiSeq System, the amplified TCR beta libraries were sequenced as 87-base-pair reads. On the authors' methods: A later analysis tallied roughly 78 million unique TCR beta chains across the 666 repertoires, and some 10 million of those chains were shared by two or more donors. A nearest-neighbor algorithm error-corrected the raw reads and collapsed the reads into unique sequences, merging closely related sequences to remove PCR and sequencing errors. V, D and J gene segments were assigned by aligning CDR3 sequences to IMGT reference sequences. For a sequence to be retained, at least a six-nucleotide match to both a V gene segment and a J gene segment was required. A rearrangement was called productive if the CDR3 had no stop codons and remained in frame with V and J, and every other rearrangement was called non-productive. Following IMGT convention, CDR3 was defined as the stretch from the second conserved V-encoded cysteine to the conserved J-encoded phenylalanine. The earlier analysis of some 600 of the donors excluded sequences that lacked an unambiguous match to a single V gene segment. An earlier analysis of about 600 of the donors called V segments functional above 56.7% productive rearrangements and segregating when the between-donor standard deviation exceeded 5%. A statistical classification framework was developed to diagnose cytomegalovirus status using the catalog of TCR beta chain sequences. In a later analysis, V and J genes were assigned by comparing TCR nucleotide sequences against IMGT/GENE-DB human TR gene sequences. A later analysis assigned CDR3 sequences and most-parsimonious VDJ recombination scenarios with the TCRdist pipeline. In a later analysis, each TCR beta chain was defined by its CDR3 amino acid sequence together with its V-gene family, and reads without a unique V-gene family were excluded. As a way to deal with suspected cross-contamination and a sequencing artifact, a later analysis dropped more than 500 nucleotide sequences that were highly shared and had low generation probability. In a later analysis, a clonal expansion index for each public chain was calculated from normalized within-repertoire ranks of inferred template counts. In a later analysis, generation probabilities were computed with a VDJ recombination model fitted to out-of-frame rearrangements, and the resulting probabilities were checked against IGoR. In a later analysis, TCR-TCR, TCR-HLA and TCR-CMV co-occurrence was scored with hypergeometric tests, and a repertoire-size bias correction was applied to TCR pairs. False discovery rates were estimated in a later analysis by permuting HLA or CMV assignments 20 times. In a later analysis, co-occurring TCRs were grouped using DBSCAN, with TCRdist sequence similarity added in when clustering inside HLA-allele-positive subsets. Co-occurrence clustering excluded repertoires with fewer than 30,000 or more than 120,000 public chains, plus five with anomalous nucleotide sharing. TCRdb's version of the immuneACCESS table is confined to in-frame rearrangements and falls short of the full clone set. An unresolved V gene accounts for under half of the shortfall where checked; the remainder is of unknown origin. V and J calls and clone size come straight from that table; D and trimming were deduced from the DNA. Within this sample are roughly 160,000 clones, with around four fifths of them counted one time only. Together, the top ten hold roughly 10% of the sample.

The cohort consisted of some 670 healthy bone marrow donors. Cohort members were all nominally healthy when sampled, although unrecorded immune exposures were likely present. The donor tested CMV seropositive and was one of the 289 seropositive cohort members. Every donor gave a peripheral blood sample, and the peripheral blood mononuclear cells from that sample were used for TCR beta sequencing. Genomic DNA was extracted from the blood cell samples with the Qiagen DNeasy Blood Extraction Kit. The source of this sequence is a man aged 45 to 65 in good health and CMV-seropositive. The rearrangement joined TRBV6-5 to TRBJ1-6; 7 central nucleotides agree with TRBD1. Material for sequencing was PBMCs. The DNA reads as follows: TGTGCCAGCAGTTACGGGTCAGGGGGTTATAATTCACCCCTCCACTTT. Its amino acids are CASSYGSGGYNSPLHF.